A single sample is the source of the 21 T cell receptor beta chains below, sequenced in a study of regulatory T cells in long-lasting Graves disease. Regarding time point: persistent/refractory GD, antithyroid drugs over 5 years with positive TRAb. With RNA extracted from PBMCs as input, the TCR library was made. Combining iRepertoire HTBI primers with Arm-PCR of CDR3 regions, the authors built TCR beta libraries. Each CDR3 protein is one row after TCRdb ran MiXCR on the multiplex PCR reads. The sample consists of about 660,000 distinct CDR3 sequences, roughly 30% of them appearing once. Specimen: peripheral blood mononuclear cells (PBMCs), collected when the disease was refractory, from a patient treated with antithyroid drugs. The origin of the receptors is a female donor with Graves disease.

Points on this clonotype: This may be a read error: a much more frequent sequence differs by one nucleotide. J is TRBJ1-2 and V is TRBV28; the D is unclear. Germline lookup yields CDR1 MDHEN and CDR2 SYDVKM. CDR3 length equals 13 residues. The CDR3 is CASSFRQGYGYAF. The CDR3 bases are TGTGCCAGCAGTTTTCGGCAAGGATATGGCTACGCCTTC.

The chain combines TRBV5-4 with TRBJ2-4, with 7 positions matching TRBD2. The germline V gene has CDR1 SGHNT and CDR2 YYREEE (reference sequence). Unmatched junction bases numbered 6, after V lost 4 bases and J lost 8 bases. There are 13 residues in the CDR3. The CDR3 nucleotides are TGTGCCAGCAGCCCTTGGGGGGGAGACATTCAGTACTTC. This sequence encodes CASSPWGGDIQYF.

This chain links TRBV6-1 with TRBJ2-3; 8 nucleotides line up with TRBD1. Germline V gene sequence: CDR1 MNHNS, CDR2 SASEGT. CDR3 length: 17 residues. V shed 5 bases, J shed 2 bases, and the junction held 12 bases outside the gene matches. The CDR3 coding sequence is TGTGCCAGCAGTCCGCTTGGATCAGGGGGCTTCACAGATACGCAGTATTTT. It yields the protein CASSPLGSGGFTDTQYF.

This clonotype was counted ten times or more. The rearrangement links TRBV28 to TRBJ1-1; D is unclear. Germline CDR1 is MDHEN and CDR2 is SYDVKM. The CDR3 runs to 14 residues. With 5 bases removed from V and 3 bases from J, the gap between germline ends came to 13 bases. CDR3 residues: CASSRIGHDTEAFF. CDR3 bases: TGTGCCAGCAGTCGGATTGGGCATGACACTGAAGCTTTCTTT.

The chain links TRBV7-7 to TRBJ2-7; 9 bases line up with TRBD1. CDR3 length: 13 residues. J gave up 7 bases and V 4 bases, and 5 bases lay outside the gene matches. Per the germline V gene, CDR1 is SSHAT and CDR2 is FNYEAQ (reference sequence). This chain's CDR3 is CASSSGQGWEQYF. The CDR3 DNA sequence: TGTGCCAGCAGCTCGGGACAGGGATGGGAGCAGTACTTC.

V gene TRBV9 combines with J gene TRBJ2-7; 10 nucleotides align to TRBD2. V shed 3 bases and J 11 bases; nucleotides not matched to a gene: 8. Germline V gene sequence: CDR1 SGDLS, CDR2 YYNGEE. CDR3 length equals 13 residues. CDR3 residues: CASSAGLAAREYF. In DNA, the CDR3 is TGTGCCAGCAGCGCTGGACTAGCGGCCCGGGAGTACTTC.

Only a few counts were recorded for this clonotype. V gene TRBV12-3 or TRBV12-4 combines with J gene TRBJ2-2; no reliable D call. The CDR3 totals 14 residues. V lost 6 bases and J lost 6, with 14 bases in between. The CDR3 sequence is CASSTHQRAGELFF. CDR3 sequence (DNA): TGTGCCAGCAGCACCCACCAGCGCGCCGGGGAGCTGTTTTTT.

The chain employs TRBV12-3 or TRBV12-4 and TRBJ2-3, with 8 bases aligning to TRBD2. There are 16 residues in the CDR3. V trimming: 3 bases; J trimming: 2 bases; junction bases outside the gene matches: 7. The CDR3 here is CASSFFQAGATDTQYF. CDR3 coding DNA: TGTGCCAGCAGTTTTTTTCAAGCGGGAGCCACAGATACGCAGTATTTT.

This chain connects TRBV7-9 to TRBJ2-7; 7 nucleotides agree with TRBD1. The CDR3 is 14 amino acids. Germline V gene sequence: CDR1 SEHNR, CDR2 FQNEAQ (reference sequence). J gave up 2 bases and V 3 bases, and 4 bases lay outside the gene matches. CDR3 nucleotide sequence: TGTGCCAGCAGCTTGGACAGGACACCCTACGAGCAGTACTTC. Translation gives CASSLDRTPYEQYF.

This clonotype turned up a few times. This chain uses TRBV20-1 with TRBJ1-4, with a weak D call TRBD1 (5 bases). In germline, CDR1 is DFQATT, CDR2 SNEGSKA (reference sequence). The CDR3 contains 15 residues. With 3 bases removed from V and 8 bases from J, the gap between germline ends came to 19 bases. The CDR3 nucleotides are TGCAGTGCTAGCAGAATCGGACGGGGGAGAGAAAAACTGTTTTTT. The encoded protein is CSASRIGRGREKLFF.

This clonotype was counted a few times. The chain carries TRBV7-9 and TRBJ1-5; a weak D match, TRBD1 (6 bases). The germline CDR1 and CDR2 sequences are SEHNR and FQNEAQ (reference sequence). Trimming left V 5 bases short and J 4 bases short, with 12 bases between. The CDR3 length is 14 residues. CDR3 amino acids: CASSQQGGNQPQHF. In DNA form, the CDR3 reads TGTGCCAGCAGCCAACAAGGGGGGAATCAGCCCCAGCATTTT.

This clonotype was counted only a few times. The CDR3: CASSSPGQGGETQYF. The DNA of the CDR3 is TGTGCCAGCAGCTCGCCGGGACAGGGAGGAGAGACCCAGTACTTC. The V and J genes are TRBV28 and TRBJ2-5; 9 bases agree with TRBD1. This CDR3 is 15 amino acids long. Losses at the gene ends were 6 bases for V and 4 bases for J; bases not matched to a gene: 9. The germline gives CDR1 MDHEN, CDR2 SYDVKM.

This clonotype was seen more than once but under ten times. This sequence joins TRBV30 and TRBJ1-4; D is possibly TRBD1 (5 bases). The CDR3 spans 14 residues. CDR1 is GTSNPN, CDR2 SVGIG, per germline (reference sequence). Deletions cut 4 bases from V and 0 bases from J, with 9 bases between. The CDR3 protein is CAWTMTATNEKLFF. In nucleotides, the CDR3 is TGTGCCTGGACCATGACAGCAACTAATGAAAAACTGTTTTTT.

The rearrangement uses TRBV5-1 and TRBJ1-4; possibly TRBD1 for D (5 bases). CDR3 length: 16 residues. The V end was cut by 2 bases, the J end by 5 bases, with 16 bases between. Looked up from germline, CDR1 is SGHRS and CDR2 is YFSETQ. In DNA, the CDR3 is TGCGCCAGCAGCTTTCGGCAGGGTGATCGGAATGAAAAACTGTTTTTT. This gives the protein CASSFRQGDRNEKLFF.

This clonotype was counted at least ten times. This chain joins TRBV6-1 and TRBJ2-5, with TRBD2 matching over 8 bases. Per germline, CDR1 MNHNS and CDR2 SASEGT. The CDR3 runs 12 residues. Trimming cost V 9 bases and J 5 bases; bases outside gene matches: 5. This CDR3 reads CASREGRETQYF. Here the CDR3 DNA reads TGTGCCAGTCGGGAGGGGCGGGAGACCCAGTACTTC.

This clonotype turned up a few times. This rearrangement joins TRBV19 to TRBJ1-1, with a possible D match to TRBD1 (5 bases). The CDR3 sequence is 11 residues long. Looked up from germline, CDR1 is LNHDA and CDR2 is SQIVND (reference sequence). The V gene lost 9 bases and the J gene lost 5 bases, with 10 bases spanning the gap. The CDR3 bases are TGTGCCAGCCCCAAGGGGACTGAAGCTTTCTTT. This sequence encodes CASPKGTEAFF.

The chain couples TRBV7-9 to TRBJ2-4; 9 positions agree with TRBD1. This CDR3 comprises 14 residues. Germline CDR1 reads SEHNR; CDR2 reads FQNEAQ (reference sequence). J gave up 6 bases and V 4 bases, and 4 bases lay outside the gene matches. For the CDR3, the DNA is TGTGCCAGCAGCTCGGGACAGGGAATAAACATTCAGTACTTC. Amino acid sequence: CASSSGQGINIQYF.

A few counts support this clonotype. The chain links TRBV10-3 to TRBJ2-7, with 7 positions matching TRBD1. V trimming: 7 bases; J trimming: 6 bases; junction bases outside the gene matches: 9. In germline, CDR1 is ENHRY, CDR2 SYGVKD. The CDR3 is 13 residues long. CDR3 amino acids: CAITGTATPEQYF. CDR3 sequence (DNA): TGTGCCATCACCGGGACAGCGACCCCCGAGCAGTACTTC.

This clonotype showed up just once. V gene TRBV7-2 combines with J gene TRBJ1-1; no definite D call. Germline CDR1 SGHTA, CDR2 FQGNSA. V lost 1 base and J lost 8, with 14 bases in between. CDR3 length: 14 residues. The DNA of the CDR3 is TGTGCCAGCAGCTTAGGTAGAGGGCTGGGCGAAGCTTTCTTT. It is translated as CASSLGRGLGEAFF.

V and J are TRBV3-1 and TRBJ1-5; D gene unclear. Trimming took off 1 base at V and 3 bases at J, with 10 bases between the two ends. The CDR3 totals 15 residues. Germline-derived CDR1 and CDR2 are LGHDT and YNNKEL (reference sequence). CDR3 in DNA: TGTGCCAGCAGCCAAGGCGCCCAAAACAATCAGCCCCAGCATTTT. Translated: CASSQGAQNNQPQHF.

This rearrangement joins TRBV28 to TRBJ1-2; D is uncertain. This CDR3 contains 15 residues. V lost 6 bases and J 4 bases, leaving 18 bases between the germline ends. The germline V gene has CDR1 MDHEN and CDR2 SYDVKM. The CDR3 nucleotides are TGTGCCAGCAGAGTGGGAGGGTCTTTTGGCTATGGCTACACCTTC. As protein: CASRVGGSFGYGYTF.